The 17 T cell receptor beta chains presented below share a single source sample, sequenced in a study of T cell changes during pregnancy in multiple sclerosis. Profiled with immunoSEQ multiplex PCR; TCRdb holds only in-frame clones, not every one. The sample shows 15,000 or so clones, around 95% of them seen only once. Here the sequenced sample was peripheral blood, taken in the third trimester of pregnancy. Every receptor here comes from a female donor with multiple sclerosis, enrolled in a pregnancy study.

The rearrangement joins TRBV6-6 to TRBJ1-1; a possible D gene is TRBD1 (6 bases). CDR1 is MNHNY and CDR2 is SVGAGI in the germline V gene (reference sequence). Trimming left V 7 bases short and J 6 bases short, with 18 bases between. The length of the CDR3 is 14 residues. CDR3 region: CASTPSYRVPEAFF. CDR3 DNA: TGTGCCAGCACCCCTAGTTACAGGGTACCTGAAGCTTTCTTT.

V gene TRBV6-1 combines with J gene TRBJ2-7; 9 nucleotides line up with TRBD1. The CDR3 has 14 amino acids. V shed 6 bases and J 3 bases; nucleotides not matched to a gene: 6. Germline V lookup: CDR1 MNHNS, CDR2 SASEGT. The CDR3 DNA reads as TGTGCCAGCAGAGAGGGACAGGGCATCTACGAGCAGTACTTC. It is translated as CASREGQGIYEQYF.

The table lists this clone with a count of one. V is TRBV19 and J is TRBJ2-3, with D possibly matching TRBD2 (6 bases). CDR3 length: 15 amino acids. The germline V and J ends were trimmed by 2 bases and 4 bases, with 13 bases remaining between them. CDR1 LNHDA and CDR2 SQIVND come from the germline V gene (reference sequence). CDR3 residues: CASSITGGVADTQYF. The CDR3 nucleotides read TGTGCCAGTAGTATAACTGGCGGGGTGGCAGATACGCAGTATTTT.

The chain links TRBV19 to TRBJ1-1; no firm D call. Germline V gene lookup returns CDR1 LNHDA and CDR2 SQIVND (reference sequence). This CDR3 is 15 amino acids long. Trimming pared 3 bases from V and 5 bases from J, leaving 16 bases between. The CDR3 spells CASSILGGVGTEAFF. The DNA for the CDR3 is TGTGCCAGTAGTATTCTAGGCGGGGTTGGGACTGAAGCTTTCTTT. Using reference TRBV19 and TRBJ1-1 for the parts outside the CDR3, the full variable domain is DGGITQSPKYLFRKEGQNVTLSCEQNLNHDAMYWYRQDPGQGLRLIYYSQIVNDFQKGDIAEGYSVSREKKESFPLTVTSAQKNPTAFYLCASSILGGVGTEAFFGQGTRLTVV.

The chain combines TRBV2 with TRBJ2-1; 10 nucleotides match TRBD1. CDR3 length equals 19 residues. CDR1 is SNHLY and CDR2 is FYNNEI in the germline V gene. V shed 1 base, J shed 0 bases, and the junction held 9 bases outside the gene matches. The CDR3 DNA sequence: TGTGCCAGCAGTGAAGATGGACAGGGGGGGATTAGCTCCTACAATGAGCAGTTCTTC. Protein sequence: CASSEDGQGGISSYNEQFF.

The V gene is TRBV23-1, the J gene TRBJ2-2, with 8 bases identical to TRBD2. TRBV23-1 qualifies as an ORF whose function is uncertain. With 4 bases clipped from V and 4 bases from J, the junction kept 8 bases outside the gene matches. This CDR3 has 16 residues. The CDR3 reads CASSLLGGDLTGELFF. CDR3 in DNA: TGCGCCAGCAGTCTCCTCGGGGGGGACCTCACCGGGGAGCTGTTTTTT.

V usage is TRBV25-1 and J usage is TRBJ2-2; TRBD1 agrees at 7 bases. The CDR3 has 13 amino acids. V lost 4 bases to trimming and J lost 7 bases; unmatched junction nucleotides: 3. The V gene's germline CDR1 is MGHDK and CDR2 SYGVNS. CDR3 DNA: TGTGCCAGCAGTGGACAGGGAAGCGGGGAGCTGTTTTTT. As protein: CASSGQGSGELFF.

The V call is TRBV2, the J call TRBJ1-1; the match to TRBD1 covers 12 bases. The CDR3 spans 15 residues. Germline loops: CDR1 SNHLY, CDR2 FYNNEI. The ends lost 8 bases at V and 5 bases at J; junction bases unmatched: 9. The CDR3 here is CASSGTGGLGTEAFF. The CDR3 DNA reads as TGTGCCAGCTCCGGGACAGGGGGCTTAGGGACTGAAGCTTTCTTT.

The rearrangement joins TRBV28 to TRBJ1-1, with unresolved D. Germline CDR1 is MDHEN and CDR2 is SYDVKM. This CDR3 is 12 amino acids long. The ends were cut back, 6 bases at V and 6 bases at J, with 11 bases in the middle. CDR3: CASSIPGPEAFF. The CDR3 DNA sequence: TGTGCCAGCAGCATACCGGGTCCTGAAGCTTTCTTT.

V and J are TRBV7-2 and TRBJ1-1, with D uncertain. Germline-derived CDR1 and CDR2 are SGHTA and FQGNSA. Trimming stripped 1 base from V and 5 bases from J, with 14 bases between. The CDR3 has 15 amino acids. The CDR3 protein is CASSLVDRGGTEAFF. Written as DNA, the CDR3 is TGTGCCAGCAGCTTAGTAGACCGAGGTGGGACTGAAGCTTTCTTT.

The chain links TRBV5-1 to TRBJ1-2; 11 bases fit TRBD1. Trimming cost V 0 bases and J 8 bases; bases outside gene matches: 3. This CDR3 spans 14 amino acids. The V gene's germline CDR1 is SGHRS and CDR2 YFSETQ. This CDR3 reads CASSLAGTGGGYTF. In DNA form, the CDR3 reads TGCGCCAGCAGCTTGGCCGGGACAGGGGGAGGCTACACCTTC. The full variable domain, completed using reference TRBV5-1 and TRBJ1-2, is KAGVTQTPRYLIKTRGQQVTLSCSPISGHRSVSWYQQTPGQGLQFLFEYFSETQRNKGNFPGRFSGRQFSNSRSEMNVSTLELGDSALYLCASSLAGTGGGYTFGSGTRLTVV.

The V and J genes are TRBV2 and TRBJ1-3; 7 bases are a match to TRBD1. The junction had 7 bases not matched to a gene; V was cut back by 4 bases and J by 1 base. The CDR3 runs to 16 residues. Germline V CDR1 and CDR2: SNHLY, FYNNEI. CDR3 loop: CASSATGRRSGNTIYF. CDR3 nucleotide sequence: TGTGCCAGCAGTGCGACAGGGAGGAGATCTGGAAACACCATATATTTT.

The chain couples TRBV6-1 to TRBJ2-4, with 8 bases aligning to TRBD1. CDR1 is MNHNS and CDR2 is SASEGT in the germline V gene. Unmatched junction bases numbered 7, after V lost 6 bases and J lost 6 bases. The CDR3 covers 14 residues. CDR3 loop: CASRADRGGNIQYF. The CDR3 coding sequence is TGTGCCAGCAGAGCTGACAGGGGAGGAAACATTCAGTACTTC.

The chain uses TRBV7-9 and TRBJ1-2; 9 bases agree with TRBD1. V gave up 5 bases and J gave up 7 bases; unmatched junction bases: 11. The CDR3 is 15 amino acids. Germline CDR1 and CDR2: SEHNR and FQNEAQ (reference sequence). CDR3 protein: CASSQTRTGAGGYTF. For the CDR3, the DNA is TGTGCCAGCAGCCAAACCCGGACAGGGGCAGGTGGCTACACCTTC.

The chain joins TRBV9 to TRBJ2-7, with D possibly being TRBD1 (5 bases). The germline V gene has CDR1 SGDLS and CDR2 YYNGEE. The V gene lost 0 bases and the J gene lost 7 bases, with 20 bases spanning the gap. The CDR3 totals 16 residues. CDR3 sequence (DNA): TGTGCCAGCAGCGTAGCGGCCACAGGAGTCCTCGGGGAGCAGTACTTC. This translates into CASSVAATGVLGEQYF.

This clone occurred once. V usage is TRBV6-5 and J usage is TRBJ1-2; 9 nucleotides line up with TRBD1. In germline, CDR1 is MNHEY, CDR2 SVGAGI. The CDR3 loop spans 14 amino acids. The J segment lost 5 bases and the V segment lost 4 bases, leaving 5 bases of the junction unmatched. In DNA form, the CDR3 reads TGTGCCAGCAGTTCCGACAGGGGGAAATATGGCTACACCTTC. Translated, it gives CASSSDRGKYGYTF.

Worth noting for this clone: Sequence at one end of the junction differs from germline and may be a read error. J is TRBJ2-7 and V is TRBV28; 8 positions match TRBD1. Germline V gene data show CDR1 as MDHEN and CDR2 as SYDVKM. The CDR3 loop spans 11 amino acids. As DNA, the CDR3 is TGTGCCAGCAGACGGACAGGGCGCCAGGACTTC. Its protein product is CASRRTGRQDF. Drawing the rest from reference TRBV28 and TRBJ2-7, the complete variable domain is DVKVTQSSRYLVKRTGEKVFLECVQDMDHENMFWYRQDPGLGLRLIYFSYDVKMKEKGDIPEGYSVSREKKERFSLILESASTNQTSMYLCASRRTGRQDFGPGTRLTVT.